This T cell receptor (beta chain) was profiled in a study of blood T cell repertoires in COVID-19 (TCRdb year 2020). With regard to the full study: Samples covering the acute and convalescent phases of COVID-19 were provided by collaborators in the United States, Italy and Spain. The material from the prospective study consisted of cDNA or gDNA derived from T cells, B-cell-depleted T cells, or PBMCs. The dataset comprised deeply sampled blood TCRbeta repertoires from subjects exposed to, actively infected with, or recovered from COVID-19. A freely available public database, intended as a resource for researchers studying the immune response to SARS-CoV-2, is where the repertoires were released. The samples were drawn from two sources: the first 160 participants of the ongoing ImmuneRACE study, and 1,000 to 1,500 subjects contributed by 6 global collaborators. Sample metadata almost always included a de-identified subject ID, COVID-19 status, age in years and sex. Where HLA class I and class II types were available, the types were taken from metadata supplied by the sample provider, not from assay-based typing. The paper's findings and limits, for the study overall: The quantity of clinical and demographic metadata differed by source and by participant and was supplied without curation.

With respect to this clone: The antigen this receptor binds is unknown. Within one base of it there is no much larger clone, and no base qualities were kept.

Collaborating institutions collected whole blood in K2EDTA tubes following their own protocols. Collaborator samples were shipped for TCRbeta analysis as frozen whole blood, isolated PBMCs, or DNA extracted from either sample type. The germline V gene gives CDR1 as SNHLY and CDR2 as FYNNEI. The trim is 6 bases for V and 5 bases for J, with a gap of 14 bases between the germline ends. The CDR3 measures 14 amino acids from cysteine to phenylalanine. The DNA shown is the 42-base CDR3, in frame from base 1. TCRbeta CDR3 regions were amplified from genomic DNA using the immunoSEQ Assay, a bias-controlled multiplex PCR. Concerning the study's data processing: Nucleated cell counts per sample were estimated from amplification of reference gene primers within the assay. To quantify the absolute abundance of each unique TCRbeta CDR3 rearrangement, sequence reads were collapsed and filtered. For each sample, productive Simpson clonality was calculated as the square root of Simpson's diversity index over productive rearrangements. The clones in this table, taken by TCRdb from immuneACCESS, are in-frame only. Not every clone is retained; where verified, under half of the shortfall comes from an unresolved V gene, and the cause of the rest is unknown. D and trimming were read from the DNA, whereas the V and J calls and clone size are those reported in that table. For this sample there are 250,000 to 300,000 clones; about nine tenths appear just once. The ten largest clones represent 3% of the sample.

The specimen was peripheral blood. This receptor chain uses TRBV2 and TRBJ1-5; a tentative D match to TRBD1 spans 5 bases. This clonotype was sampled from a woman aged 25 to 39 with active or convalescent COVID-19. The CDR3 region: CASSFGTLYQPQHF. The bases read TGTGCCAGCAGCTTCGGGACTCTTTATCAGCCCCAGCATTTT.